These 8 T cell receptor beta chains came from one sample sequenced in a study of patients and donors after allogeneic stem cell transplantation. TCRdb reanalysed the RT-PCR reads using MiXCR and keeps one entry per CDR3 protein. The data show a few hundred thousand distinct CDR3 sequences, around 40% seen once. The material sequenced was blood, either unsorted or a sorted T cell fraction (not recorded which). The receptors were gathered from a human donor who was either an allogeneic HSCT recipient or a stem cell or donor lymphocyte infusion donor (not recorded which). It is not recorded whose cells these are; they may come from a transplant donor.

This clonotype was picked up one time. The rearrangement joins TRBV30 to TRBJ2-1, with 12 bases fitting TRBD2. The J segment lost 7 bases and the V segment lost 2 bases, leaving 3 bases of the junction unmatched. Germline loops: CDR1 GTSNPN, CDR2 SVGIG (reference sequence). This CDR3 is built from 14 residues. For the CDR3, the DNA is TGTGCCTGGAGTCTAGCGGGGGGGCCGAATGAGCAGTTCTTC. It specifies CAWSLAGGPNEQFF.

J is TRBJ2-1 and V is TRBV7-2; TRBD1 is a possible D gene (6 bases). The germline CDR1 and CDR2 sequences are SGHTA and FQGNSA. The V gene lost 5 bases and the J gene lost 2 bases, with 13 bases spanning the gap. The CDR3 is 15 residues long. The CDR3 is CASSQGQSAYNEQFF. CDR3 DNA sequence: TGTGCCAGCAGCCAAGGACAGTCGGCCTACAATGAGCAGTTCTTC. The variable domain in full, with the rest retrieved from reference TRBV7-2 and TRBJ2-1, is GAGVSQSPSNKVTEKGKDVELRCDPISGHTALYWYRQSLGQGLEFLIYFQGNSAPDKSGLPSDRFSAERTGGSVSTLTIQRTQQEDSAVYLCASSQGQSAYNEQFFGPGTRLTVL.

The rearrangement joins TRBV5-5 to TRBJ1-5; D may be TRBD1 (6 bases). Deletions cut 3 bases from V and 7 bases from J, with 11 bases between. CDR3 length equals 13 residues. The V gene's germline CDR1 is SGHKS and CDR2 YYEKEE (reference sequence). CDR3 region: CASSSGQKQPQHF. As DNA, the CDR3 is TGTGCCAGCAGCTCCGGACAGAAGCAGCCCCAGCATTTT.

This chain links TRBV9 with TRBJ1-1; the D is unclear. Between the trimmed V and J ends, which lost 2 bases and 1 base, there was a span of 6 bases. The CDR3 has 13 residues. Germline assignment: CDR1 SGDLS and CDR2 YYNGEE. CDR3 residues: CASSVSGNTEAFF. DNA for the CDR3: TGTGCCAGCAGCGTCTCAGGGAACACTGAAGCTTTCTTT. The entire variable domain, with the rest obtained from reference TRBV9 and TRBJ1-1, is as follows: DSGVTQTPKHLITATGQRVTLRCSPRSGDLSVYWYQQSLDQGLQFLIQYYNGEERAKGNILERFSAQQFPDLHSELNLSSLELGDSALYFCASSVSGNTEAFFGQGTRLTVV.

This clonotype was picked up a small number of times. The V gene is TRBV29-1, the J gene TRBJ2-1; D may be TRBD1 or TRBD2 (5 bases each). The germline CDR1 and CDR2 sequences are SQVTM and ANQGSEA. This CDR3 is built from 14 residues. The germline V and J ends were trimmed by 6 bases and 7 bases, with 19 bases remaining between them. The CDR3 sequence: CSVAGAGTRNEQFF. For the CDR3, the DNA is TGCAGCGTAGCAGGTGCCGGGACGCGGAATGAGCAGTTCTTC.

This clonotype was seen more than once but under ten times. The rearrangement joins TRBV4-1 to TRBJ1-6; D gene ambiguous. With 0 bases removed from V and 5 bases from J, the gap between germline ends came to 11 bases. The germline gives CDR1 MGHRA, CDR2 YSYEKL. The CDR3 consists of 16 residues. CDR3 in amino acids: CASSQDAGWDNSPLHF. For the CDR3, the DNA is TGCGCCAGCAGCCAAGATGCAGGCTGGGATAATTCACCCCTCCACTTT.

The CDR3 loop reads CASSEPPSTYSGASSPLHF. The DNA for the CDR3 is TGTGCCAGCAGTGAGCCCCCTTCGACTTATTCCGGGGCATCGTCACCCCTCCACTTT. The rearrangement joins TRBV25-1 to TRBJ1-6, with D possibly TRBD1 on 5 matching bases. The CDR3 is made up of 19 amino acids. Germline-derived CDR1 and CDR2 are MGHDK and SYGVNS. The V gene lost 3 bases and the J gene lost 10 bases, with 28 bases spanning the gap.

This clonotype was seen a few times. V and J are TRBV28 and TRBJ2-3, with D possibly being TRBD1 or TRBD2 (5 bases each). The ends were cut back, 8 bases at V and 2 bases at J, with 11 bases in the middle. CDR1 and CDR2 from the germline V gene are MDHEN and SYDVKM. CDR3 size: 13 residues. The CDR3 loop is CASRRGLTDTQYF. The CDR3, as DNA: TGTGCCAGCCGACGGGGCCTCACAGATACGCAGTATTTT.